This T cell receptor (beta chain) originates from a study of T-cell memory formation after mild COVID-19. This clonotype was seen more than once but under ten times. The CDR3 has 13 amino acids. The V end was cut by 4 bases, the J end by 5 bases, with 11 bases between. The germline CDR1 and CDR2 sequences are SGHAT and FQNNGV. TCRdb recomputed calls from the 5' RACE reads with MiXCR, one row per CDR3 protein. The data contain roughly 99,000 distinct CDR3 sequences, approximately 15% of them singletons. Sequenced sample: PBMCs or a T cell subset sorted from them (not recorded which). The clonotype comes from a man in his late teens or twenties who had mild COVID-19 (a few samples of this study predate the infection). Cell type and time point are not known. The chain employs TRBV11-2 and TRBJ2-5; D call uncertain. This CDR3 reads CASSSLPTETQYF. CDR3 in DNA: TGTGCCAGCAGCTCCTTACCTACGGAGACCCAGTACTTC.